Listed here is a single T cell receptor beta chain. Its antigen remains unknown. CDR3 length equals 14 residues. Trimming removed 0 bases at V and 2 bases at J, with 8 bases between. Germline V lookup: CDR1 ENHRY, CDR2 SYGVKD. The table came from immunoSEQ multiplex PCR; TCRdb's copy has only in-frame clones and leaves some out. This table has under 75,000 clones, about four fifths appearing once. The sample is drawn from a study of vaccination effects on CD4 cells after COVID-19. Before any sequencing was done, the ViraFEST assay used viral peptide pools to expand antigen-specific CD4+ T cells. Cultured cells yielded isolated CD4+ T cells after 10 days. Among the vaccine recipients, none had a prior SARS-CoV-2 infection, and nucleocapsid antibodies were negative.

Sample: CD4+ T cells from PBMCs cultured with SARS-CoV-2 spike peptides, taken before COVID-19 vaccination. The origin of this receptor is a human donor who received a COVID-19 vaccine. The chain has TRBV10-3 and TRBJ2-7; the D gene could be TRBD1 or TRBD2 (5 bases each). As DNA, the CDR3 is TGTGCCATCAGTGAGTCAGGGACCCCCTACGAGCAGTACGTC. This codes for CAISESGTPYEQYV.